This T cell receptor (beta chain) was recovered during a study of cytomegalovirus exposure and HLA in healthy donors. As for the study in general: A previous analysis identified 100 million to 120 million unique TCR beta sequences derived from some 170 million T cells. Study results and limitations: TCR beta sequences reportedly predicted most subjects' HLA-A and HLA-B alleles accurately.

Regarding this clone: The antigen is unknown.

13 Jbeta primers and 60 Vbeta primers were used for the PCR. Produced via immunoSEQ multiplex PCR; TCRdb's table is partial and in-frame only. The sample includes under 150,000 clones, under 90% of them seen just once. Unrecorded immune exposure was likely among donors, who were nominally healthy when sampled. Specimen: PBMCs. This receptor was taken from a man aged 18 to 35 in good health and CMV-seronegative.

The CDR3, as DNA: TGCAGCGTTGACCTAGGCTCCTACGAGCAGTACTTC. It codes for CSVDLGSYEQYF. This chain connects TRBV29-1 to TRBJ2-7; no clear D. The V gene lost 3 bases and the J gene lost 0 bases, with 6 bases spanning the gap. This CDR3 is built from 12 residues. Germline V CDR1 and CDR2: SQVTM, ANQGSEA.